One T cell receptor beta chain is described in this entry. These data are taken from a study of graft-versus-host responses after intestinal transplantation. J gave up 1 base and V 5 bases, and 4 bases lay outside the gene matches. CDR1 and CDR2 (germline): SGHTA, FQGTGA. This CDR3 is 15 amino acids long. Method: immunoSEQ multiplex PCR; TCRdb's copy keeps in-frame clones and lacks some. The repertoire holds roughly 99,000 clones, with around 88% as singletons. Sequencing was performed on PBMCs, taken 255 days after intestinal transplant. This TCR derives from a human patient who received an intestinal transplant, so some T cells may come from the graft donor. The chain has TRBV7-3 and TRBJ2-1, with TRBD2 identical over 8 bases. CDR3 nucleotide sequence: TGTGCCAGCAGCACCATAGCGGGGTCCTACAATGAGCAGTTCTTC. Translation gives CASSTIAGSYNEQFF.